This TCR beta chain was profiled in a study of T cells in Graves' hyperthyroidism and ophthalmopathy. Researchers defined stable Graves' hyperthyroidism as no ophthalmopathy progression within 18 months. Diagnostic decisions used clinical symptoms, serum thyroxine and TRAb, thyroid ultrasound and orbital computed tomography. PBMCs were obtained from 9 to 10 ml fresh peripheral blood. Amplification of TCR beta CDR3 regions was performed using RNA transcripts as template. The HTBI set primed first-round TCR CDR3 RT-PCR. TCRdb independently ran MiXCR on the multiplex PCR reads; one entry per CDR3 protein. Among about 290,000 distinct CDR3 sequences listed, approximately 14% were seen once. This clonotype was seen a handful of times. The germline V gene has CDR1 LNHDA and CDR2 SQIVND (reference sequence). The germline V and J ends were trimmed by 1 base and 6 bases, with 9 bases remaining between them. This CDR3 region has 13 residues.

The source is a woman aged 40 to 50 with Graves' hyperthyroidism. The material sequenced was blood. The genes are TRBV19 and TRBJ1-2, with a tentative D call TRBD1 (5 bases). CDR3 bases: TGTGCCAGTAGTATAGTGGGCAGGGATGGCTACACCTTC. This codes for CASSIVGRDGYTF.